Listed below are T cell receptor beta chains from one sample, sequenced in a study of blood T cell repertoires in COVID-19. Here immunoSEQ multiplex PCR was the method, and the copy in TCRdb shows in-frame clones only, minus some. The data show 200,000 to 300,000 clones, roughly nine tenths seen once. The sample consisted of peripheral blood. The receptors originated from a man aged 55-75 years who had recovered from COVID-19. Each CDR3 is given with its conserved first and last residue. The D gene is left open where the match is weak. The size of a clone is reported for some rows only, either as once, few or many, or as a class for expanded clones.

CDR3aa: CSASFLAGYTF
CDR3nt: TGCAGTGCTAGTTTCTTGGCTGGCTACACCTTC
abundance: .
v_gene: TRBV20-1
d_gene: .
j_gene: TRBJ1-2

CDR3aa: CASSAPDRGYEQYF
CDR3nt: TGTGCCAGTAGTGCGCCGGACAGGGGCTACGAGCAGTACTTC
abundance: once
v_gene: TRBV19
d_gene: TRBD1
j_gene: TRBJ2-7

CDR3aa: CASSSTYEQYF
CDR3nt: TGTGCCAGCAGTTCCACCTACGAGCAGTACTTC
abundance: .
v_gene: TRBV12-3/TRBV12-4
d_gene: .
j_gene: TRBJ2-7

CDR3aa: CATGAGGNQPQHF
CDR3nt: TGTGCCACGGGGGCAGGGGGAAATCAGCCCCAGCATTTT
abundance: .
v_gene: TRBV10-3
d_gene: TRBD1
j_gene: TRBJ1-5

CDR3aa: CAWEKQGAGPQHF
CDR3nt: TGTGCCTGGGAAAAACAGGGGGCAGGGCCCCAGCATTTT
abundance: once
v_gene: TRBV30
d_gene: TRBD1
j_gene: TRBJ1-5

CDR3aa: CASRGLAGVTDTQYF
CDR3nt: TGTGCCAGCAGAGGGCTAGCGGGGGTAACAGATACGCAGTATTTT
abundance: .
v_gene: TRBV2
d_gene: TRBD2
j_gene: TRBJ2-3

CDR3aa: CASSQNRGSNYEQYF
CDR3nt: TGTGCCAGCAGCCAAAACAGGGGGTCCAACTACGAGCAGTACTTC
abundance: .
v_gene: TRBV4-2
d_gene: TRBD1
j_gene: TRBJ2-7

CDR3aa: CASSVTGDGEKLFF
CDR3nt: TGTGCCAGCAGCGTGACAGGGGACGGCGAAAAACTGTTTTTT
abundance: few
v_gene: TRBV9
d_gene: TRBD1
j_gene: TRBJ1-4

CDR3aa: CASSAAGTGSEKLFF
CDR3nt: TGTGCCAGCAGCGCTGCCGGGACAGGGAGCGAAAAACTGTTTTTT
abundance: .
v_gene: TRBV2
d_gene: TRBD1
j_gene: TRBJ1-4

CDR3aa: CASTPGHGFANTGELFF
CDR3nt: TGTGCCAGTACCCCGGGACACGGGTTCGCGAACACCGGGGAGCTGTTTTTT
abundance: .
v_gene: TRBV19
d_gene: .
j_gene: TRBJ2-2